The clone carrying this TCR beta chain was counted a few times. The data were taken from a study of T-cell memory formation after mild COVID-19. Using constant-segment primers, 5'RACE produced TCR alpha and TCR beta cDNA libraries carrying sample barcodes and UMIs. TCRdb called the 5' RACE reads again in MiXCR, with one record for every CDR3 protein. Of almost 350,000 distinct CDR3 sequences detected, more than 20% appear once; the ten largest clones hold 21%. Germline CDR1 reads SGHAT; CDR2 reads FQDESV (reference sequence). Between the trimmed V and J ends, which lost 5 bases and 7 bases, there was a span of 12 bases. This CDR3 is built from 13 residues.

The sample was PBMCs or a T cell subset sorted from them (not recorded which). The J gene is TRBJ2-4, the V gene TRBV11-1; TRBD2 is a possible D gene (5 bases). The sequence derives from a man between 18 and 35 years old who had mild COVID-19 (a few samples of this study predate the infection). Cell type and time point are not known. CDR3 amino acids: CASSPSGGNIQYF. DNA for the CDR3: TGTGCCAGCAGCCCCTCAGGCGGGAACATTCAGTACTTC.